This T cell receptor beta chain was identified during a study of T cells in Graves' hyperthyroidism and ophthalmopathy (dated by TCRdb to the late 2010s). General notes on the study: Peripheral blood samples were taken at the time of initial diagnosis, prior to any treatment. Prospective prediction of ophthalmopathy was tested in an independent validation cohort consisting of roughly 19 hyperthyroidism patients and approximately 16 patients who later progressed to ophthalmopathy. The 100 or so discovery patients were randomly divided into training and test sets at a 7:3 ratio. To identify TCR V-J signatures that set the groups apart, the researchers used a discovery cohort of approximately 98 patients, made up of 40 to 45 with Graves' ophthalmopathy and around 58 with stable Graves' hyperthyroidism. The paper reports TCR Vbeta CDR3 sequencing of approximately 140 peripheral blood samples: 43 ophthalmopathy, about 75 hyperthyroidism and some 17 progressor patients. Once sampling was done, hyperthyroidism patients were given methimazole at a starting dose of 30 mg daily, whereas ophthalmopathy patients were given high-dose intravenous methylprednisolone. The study also compared thyroid tissue and blood T-cell repertoires from about 6 Graves' hyperthyroidism patients. Beyond this particular receptor, the publication reports: Ophthalmopathy was separated from stable hyperthyroidism by a 13 V-J signature model, with 85% to 90% sensitivity and around 81% specificity obtained in cross-validation and 80%/75% obtained in testing. In validation, the model predicted progression to ophthalmopathy with approximately 71% sensitivity and over 72% specificity, a median of 6.5 months before onset. Most expanded thyroid clonotypes (frequency above 0.001) were also detected in blood, suggesting blood repertoires may reflect thyroid immune responses. Sample size was not statistically predetermined, and investigators were not blinded to group allocation.

TCR beta CDR3 regions were amplified from RNA transcripts. For the first round of RT-PCR on the TCR CDR3, the HTBI primer set was used together with the Qiagen OneStep RT-PCR kit. A second multiplex PCR round built the libraries, followed by size selection and purification. Sequencing of the libraries was done on an Illumina HiSeq2000 using paired-end 100 bp reads. In the paper's pipeline: SOAPnuke was used to process the raw data, removing reads that contained adapters or uncalled bases, had a mean Phred below 15, or lacked an exact match to the constant primer or identifier. High-quality paired reads were merged using COPE v1.2.5, and each unique nucleotide sequence was defined as a clonotype. Clonotypes were aligned to IMGT TRBV, TRBD and TRBJ reference segments using MiTCR v1.1. The analysis included only V-J combinations with a frequency above 0.0001, which together covered 98% to 99.2% of the repertoires. The TCS score was defined as the ratio of F50 (clonal expansion) to E x V (chaos), calculated using BLOSUM62-based TCRdist between CDR3 peptides within each V-J. Welch's t-statistics and random forest reduced 500 to 650 V-J features to about 12, which were used in a naive Bayes classifier (R e1071). TCRdb's own reprocessing of the public reads used fastp at Q25 and MiXCR and kept productive beta chains. Each CDR3 protein appears once, grouped with its most common genes and DNA. What appears here as the V and J calls and clone size reflects TCRdb's work, not the paper's. A total of 200,000 to 250,000 distinct CDR3 sequences appear in this sample, roughly 15% of them only once. The top ten clonotypes cover under 35% of the sample.

This clonotype was detected ten times or more. The clone's antigen remains unknown. The sample holds no much larger clone one base away, and base qualities are not on file. Including cysteine and phenylalanine, the CDR3 has 15 amino acids. Here the CDR3 DNA is all that survives: 45 bases in frame from base 1. At the junction V is shortened by 3 bases and J by 7 bases; bases outside the gene matches: 5. Ophthalmopathy patients had moderately to severely active disease, with a Clinical Activity Score of 3 or more, a NOSPECS grade of 4 or more, and a disease duration of less than 3 months. Exclusion was applied to patients with uncontrolled infections, other autoimmune diseases, pregnancy or lactation. Clinical symptoms, serum thyroxine and TRAb, thyroid ultrasound, and orbital computed tomography formed the basis for the diagnoses. Ficoll-Paque density gradient centrifugation was used to isolate PBMCs from approximately 11 ml of fresh peripheral blood. Total RNA was extracted using Trizol reagent, and RNA quality was assessed on an Agilent 2100 Bioanalyzer.

This TCR derives from a woman aged 18-35 years with Graves' ophthalmopathy. This sequence uses TRBV12-3 or TRBV12-4 and TRBJ1-6; the junction holds 8 bases that match TRBD1. The sequenced sample was blood. The encoded CDR3 is CASSLGTGVNSPLHF. The nucleotide sequence is given as TGTGCCAGCAGTTTGGGGACAGGAGTCAATTCACCCCTCCACTTT.